Shown below are 27 T cell receptor beta chains from a single sample sequenced in a study of breast tumors, draining lymph nodes, adjacent tissues. A single record per CDR3 protein comes from TCRdb applying MiXCR to the multiplex PCR reads. Among nearly 110,000 distinct CDR3 sequences, around 30% were seen once, and the ten largest hold approximately 6%. Axillary draining lymph nodes of breast cancer patients supplied the node samples. Sequencing used axillary lymph node tissue. The receptor source for this set is a female donor with breast cancer. Some clones in this sample may be carry-over from other donors' samples.

The chain uses TRBV10-3 and TRBJ2-7, with 10 bases aligning to TRBD1. The CDR3 sequence is 15 residues long. CDR1 and CDR2 from the germline V gene are ENHRY and SYGVKD. The ends lost 2 bases at V and 4 bases at J; junction bases unmatched: 5. The CDR3 DNA is TGTGCCATCAGTGAGCAAGGGGGACAGGGGTACGAGCAGTACTTC. Its protein is CAISEQGGQGYEQYF.

This clonotype was seen at least ten times. This rearrangement joins TRBV6-1 to TRBJ1-2, with D possibly TRBD1 on 5 matching bases. CDR1 and CDR2 (germline): MNHNS, SASEGT. V was pared by 1 base and J by 3 bases, with 12 bases between. CDR3 length: 15 amino acids. Here the CDR3 reads CASSEVGGTDYGYTF. Here the CDR3 DNA reads TGTGCCAGCAGTGAAGTTGGGGGGACCGACTATGGCTACACCTTC.

This clonotype showed up many times. This chain uses TRBV6-2 or TRBV6-3 with TRBJ2-3, with D perhaps being TRBD1 or TRBD2 (5 bases each). This CDR3 comprises 12 residues. Germline CDR1 MNHEY, CDR2 SVGEGT. V was pared by 6 bases and J by 9 bases, with 13 bases between. The CDR3 DNA reads TGTGCCAGCAGGCAGACTTGGGGGACGCAGTATTTT. It encodes CASRQTWGTQYF.

In its sample, this clonotype was seen many times. This chain connects TRBV4-1 to TRBJ2-1; the match to TRBD2 covers 11 bases. CDR1 is MGHRA and CDR2 is YSYEKL in the germline V gene. The junction had 5 bases not matched to a gene; V was cut back by 1 base and J by 6 bases. This CDR3 contains 16 residues. The CDR3 nucleotides are TGCGCCAGCAGCCAAGCCTGGACTAGCGGGTCCAATGAGCAGTTCTTC. It codes for CASSQAWTSGSNEQFF.

For this clonotype: Being one base from a much bigger clone, this may be a read error. The V call is TRBV28, the J call TRBJ2-3, with a tentative D call TRBD2 (5 bases). There are 13 residues in the CDR3. The V gene's germline CDR1 is MDHEN and CDR2 SYDVKM. The CDR3 is CASVGGREDAQYF. The DNA of the CDR3 is TGTGCCAGCGTGGGCGGGCGCGAAGATGCGCAGTATTTT.

This clonotype was picked up many times. The chain combines TRBV4-2 with TRBJ2-7; 8 bases are a match to TRBD2. Germline trimming cut 1 base from V and 6 bases from J; bases unmatched to any gene: 17. This CDR3 has 18 residues. The germline CDR1 and CDR2 sequences are LGHNA and YNFKEQ. The CDR3 sequence is CASSQAPRLAKIGLEQYF. Written as DNA, the CDR3 is TGTGCCAGCAGCCAAGCGCCAAGACTAGCGAAAATAGGGCTCGAGCAGTACTTC.

The J gene is TRBJ1-2, the V gene TRBV20-1, with D perhaps TRBD1 (6 bases). CDR3 length: 15 residues. Per the germline V gene, CDR1 is DFQATT and CDR2 is SNEGSKA (reference sequence). V lost 2 bases and J 2 bases, leaving 15 bases between the germline ends. The CDR3 sequence: CSARLGGRGNYGYTF. The CDR3 bases are TGCAGTGCTAGACTCGGGGGCCGGGGAAACTATGGCTACACCTTC.

This clonotype was counted ten times or more. V gene TRBV29-1 combines with J gene TRBJ2-3, with no clear D. This CDR3 spans 12 amino acids. Trimming took off 3 bases at V and 0 bases at J, with 4 bases between the two ends. Per germline, CDR1 SQVTM and CDR2 ANQGSEA. The CDR3 here is CSVDLSTDTQYF. The DNA of the CDR3 is TGCAGCGTTGATTTAAGCACAGATACGCAGTATTTT.

In this sample, this clonotype turned up many times. The chain is built from TRBV12-3 or TRBV12-4 and TRBJ1-5; the D is unclear. Between the trimmed V and J ends, which lost 5 bases and 6 bases, there was a span of 17 bases. There are 15 residues in the CDR3. CDR3 sequence: CASSVRSQSGQPQHF. In nucleotides, the CDR3 is TGTGCCAGCAGTGTAAGGTCACAATCGGGTCAGCCCCAGCATTTT.

This clonotype was counted many times. The V call is TRBV5-1, the J call TRBJ2-7; 7 nucleotides align to TRBD1. Germline loops: CDR1 SGHRS, CDR2 YFSETQ. The CDR3 has 15 amino acids. V lost 1 base and J lost 4; bases outside the gene matches: 8. CDR3 amino acids: CASSLTRGRGYEQYF. DNA of the CDR3: TGCGCCAGCAGCTTGACGAGGGGGCGCGGATACGAGCAGTACTTC.

The table lists this clonotype with many counts. This chain uses TRBV18 with TRBJ1-3; 8 bases agree with TRBD1. Germline trimming cut 7 bases from V and 6 bases from J; bases unmatched to any gene: 8. The CDR3 has 14 residues. From germline, CDR1 is KGHSH and CDR2 LQKENI. The CDR3 DNA is TGTGCCAGCTTACCGACAGGGGCGGAAAACACCATATATTTT. Its protein product is CASLPTGAENTIYF.

This clonotype was seen repeatedly, ten times or more. J is TRBJ1-2 and V is TRBV10-3; no firm D call. Trimming shortened V by 7 bases and J by 4 bases, and 19 bases separated the two germline ends. This CDR3 has 15 residues. Per germline, CDR1 ENHRY and CDR2 SYGVKD. The CDR3 DNA reads TGTGCCATCAATTCCGGACTCTCTGGCGGCTATGGCTACACCTTC. Protein product: CAINSGLSGGYGYTF.

Concerning this clonotype: At one end the junction does not follow the germline gene, possibly because of a read error. J is TRBJ2-7 and V is TRBV6-5, with a weak D call TRBD2 (5 bases). The CDR3 is made up of 14 amino acids. The V gene's germline CDR1 is MNHEY and CDR2 SVGAGI. This chain's CDR3 is CAGSHGPAGGEQYF. The CDR3 DNA reads TGTGCCGGCAGTCACGGGCCGGCAGGAGGCGAGCAGTACTTC.

This clonotype was observed at least ten times. The chain is built from TRBV19 and TRBJ2-5, with 8 nucleotides matching TRBD2. Germline trimming cut 5 bases from V and 1 base from J; bases unmatched to any gene: 9. Germline V gene sequence: CDR1 LNHDA, CDR2 SQIVND (reference sequence). CDR3 length: 16 amino acids. In DNA, the CDR3 is TGTGCCAGTAGTTTTAAAAGCGGGGGCCTCCAAGAGACCCAGTACTTC. Translated: CASSFKSGGLQETQYF.

This clonotype was seen repeatedly, ten times or more. The J gene is TRBJ2-1, the V gene TRBV12-3 or TRBV12-4; D could derive from TRBD1 or TRBD2 (5 bases each). Trimming stripped 6 bases from V and 12 bases from J, with 15 bases between. The CDR3 is 12 residues long. CDR3 sequence reads: CASRRGPVGQFF. CDR3 nucleotide sequence: TGTGCCAGCAGGAGGGGACCGGTCGGGCAGTTCTTC.

A remark on this clonotype: At one boundary the junction diverges from the germline segment, which might be a read error. The chain has TRBV5-1 and TRBJ2-7; a possible D gene is TRBD2 (5 bases). This CDR3 is built from 13 residues. Germline lookup yields CDR1 SGHRS and CDR2 YFSETQ. CDR3 in amino acids: CASSLGPTGELYF. As DNA, the CDR3 is TGCGCCAGCAGCTTGGGTCCCACCGGGGAGCTGTACTTC.

This clonotype was seen many times. The chain's CDR3 is CASSVETSGGTDTQYF. The DNA of the CDR3 is TGTGCCAGCAGCGTTGAGACTAGCGGGGGAACAGATACGCAGTATTTT. This chain connects TRBV9 to TRBJ2-3, with TRBD2 identical over 12 bases. CDR3 length: 16 residues. Germline-derived CDR1 and CDR2 are SGDLS and YYNGEE. Trimming at V came to 2 bases and at J to 3 bases, leaving 4 bases not matched to a gene.

The table lists this clonotype with many counts. The chain links TRBV11-2 to TRBJ2-2; no clear D gene. This CDR3 has 13 residues. CDR1 and CDR2 (germline): SGHAT, FQNNGV. V was clipped by 0 bases and J by 5 bases, with 4 bases between them. CDR3 sequence: CASSLDRTGELFF. CDR3 DNA sequence: TGTGCCAGCAGCTTAGACAGGACCGGGGAGCTGTTTTTT.

This clonotype was counted only a few times. The V gene is TRBV18, the J gene TRBJ2-1; the match to TRBD2 covers 8 bases. CDR1 and CDR2 from the germline V gene are KGHSH and LQKENI. V lost 3 bases to trimming and J lost 10 bases; unmatched junction nucleotides: 11. This CDR3 has 15 residues. The chain's CDR3 is CASSPIGGAPREQFF. As DNA, the CDR3 is TGTGCCAGCTCACCGATCGGGGGGGCTCCTAGGGAGCAGTTCTTC.

In its sample, this clonotype was seen a few times. In DNA form, the CDR3 reads TGCGCCAGCAGCTTGGCGCCAGCCTCTGAAGCTTTCTTT. Its protein is CASSLAPASEAFF. This chain links TRBV5-1 with TRBJ1-1; D is ambiguous. Trimming cost V 0 bases and J 6 bases, with 9 bases left between them. The germline V gene has CDR1 SGHRS and CDR2 YFSETQ. The CDR3 extends over 13 amino acids.

This clonotype has ten or more counts. This rearrangement joins TRBV28 to TRBJ2-3; weak D call: TRBD2 (6 bases). In germline, CDR1 is MDHEN, CDR2 SYDVKM. The V end lost 7 bases, the J end lost 6 bases, and 11 bases lay between the germline ends. The CDR3 is 12 residues long. CDR3 residues: CASTGGLDTQYF. The CDR3 region has the DNA TGTGCCAGCACCGGGGGTTTGGATACGCAGTATTTT.

This clonotype was seen more than once but under ten times. A much bigger clone sits one base away, suggesting this may be a read error. This sequence joins TRBV24-1 and TRBJ2-4; D gene unclear. CDR3 length equals 16 residues. The V end lost 2 bases, the J end lost 1 base, and 11 bases lay between the germline ends. CDR1 KGHDR and CDR2 SFDVKD come from the germline V gene. The CDR3 region has the DNA TGTGCCACCAGTGATTCCTTCGGCAGGGCCAAAAACATTCAGTACTTC. Its translation: CATSDSFGRAKNIQYF.

The V and J genes are TRBV7-8 and TRBJ2-3, with D perhaps assigned TRBD1 or TRBD2 (6 bases each). The CDR3 runs to 17 residues. CDR1 and CDR2 from the germline V gene are SGHVS and FQNEAQ. V lost 1 base and J 11 bases, leaving 25 bases between the germline ends. CDR3 DNA: TGTGCCAGCAGCTTAGGGCCCCAGGGGAGGATATACAATGAGCAGTATTTT. Translation gives CASSLGPQGRIYNEQYF.

As concerns this clonotype: An end of the junction differs from the germline gene, which may be a read error. The chain joins TRBV2 to TRBJ2-5; 10 nucleotides agree with TRBD1. CDR3 length equals 13 residues. The V gene's germline CDR1 is SNHLY and CDR2 FYNNEI. The CDR3 DNA follows: TGTGCCAGCGCCAGGGACAGGGGAGAGACCCAGCACTTC. Its translation is CASARDRGETQHF.

This clonotype was recorded many times. This rearrangement joins TRBV14 to TRBJ2-5; TRBD2 might be the D (5 bases). V dropped 7 bases and J dropped 4 bases, with 13 bases sitting between them. The CDR3 covers 13 residues. Germline values: CDR1 SGHDN, CDR2 FVKESK. Here the CDR3 DNA reads TGTGCCAGCACCAGGAGGTATTCAGAGACCCAGTACTTC. Encoded protein: CASTRRYSETQYF.

This clonotype was counted ten times or more. V usage is TRBV19 and J usage is TRBJ1-4; the match to TRBD1 covers 7 bases. This CDR3 region has 14 residues. CDR1 and CDR2 (germline): LNHDA, SQIVND (reference sequence). V lost 6 bases to trimming and J lost 3 bases; unmatched junction nucleotides: 4. Here the CDR3 reads CASSTGASNEKLFF. For the CDR3, the DNA is TGTGCCAGTAGCACAGGGGCTTCTAATGAAAAACTGTTTTTT.

Many counts were recorded for this clonotype. The chain is built from TRBV7-9 and TRBJ2-7, with 9 bases lining up with TRBD1. CDR1 is SEHNR and CDR2 is FQNEAQ in the germline V gene (reference sequence). Trimming cost V 5 bases and J 5 bases; bases outside gene matches: 13. The CDR3 consists of 16 residues. This CDR3 reads CASSATSGTGFNEQYF. As DNA, the CDR3 is TGTGCCAGCAGCGCAACCTCCGGGACAGGGTTCAACGAGCAGTACTTC.